A selection of T cell receptor beta chains follows, all from one sample in a study of shared clonotypes between healthy human individuals. Using immunoSEQ multiplex PCR, the repertoire was profiled, and TCRdb retains in-frame clones only, with some absent. This table has hundreds of thousands of clones, about 74% appearing once. The sample comprised memory CD4+ T cells sorted from blood. All receptors derive from a woman aged 25-40 years in good health. The CDR3 runs from the conserved cysteine through the conserved F or W. D genes are given only for firm matches. A clone size is listed for some rows: how often the clone was seen (once, few, many), or a class if it is expanded.

TRBJ2-3 | NA | NA | TRBV10-1 | CASSERKTGTDTQYF | TGCGCCAGCAGTGAGCGAAAGACAGGCACAGATACGCAGTATTTT
TRBJ2-1 | TRBD2 | once | TRBV5-1 | CASRLAGVHEQFF | TGCGCCAGCAGACTAGCGGGAGTGCATGAGCAGTTCTTC
TRBJ1-1 | TRBD1 | NA | TRBV5-1 | CASSLGQGIWLGTEAFF | TGCGCCAGCAGCTTGGGACAGGGGATATGGTTGGGCACTGAAGCTTTCTTT
TRBJ1-2 | NA | few | TRBV6-1 | CASSDPGEGGYTF | TGTGCCAGCAGTGACCCCGGGGAGGGAGGCTACACCTTC
TRBJ2-1 | NA | NA | TRBV2 | CASILGEASYNEQFF | TGTGCCAGCATCCTAGGGGAAGCATCCTACAATGAGCAGTTCTTC
TRBJ1-5 | NA | NA | TRBV5-6 | CASSLEGHNQPQHF | TGTGCCAGCAGCTTGGAGGGTCACAATCAGCCCCAGCATTTT
TRBJ2-1 | TRBD2 | NA | TRBV19 | CASSPLAGEAYNEQFF | TGTGCCAGTAGTCCATTAGCGGGAGAGGCCTACAATGAGCAGTTCTTC
TRBJ1-3 | NA | NA | TRBV7-6 | CASSPQYRQVGNSGNTIYF | TGTGCCAGCAGCCCTCAGTATCGCCAGGTCGGGAACTCTGGAAACACCATATATTTT
TRBJ2-3 | NA | NA | TRBV28 | CASTTTDTQYF | TGTGCCAGCACTACGACAGATACGCAGTATTTT
TRBJ2-7 | TRBD1 | NA | TRBV30 | CAWRNTGGYEQYF | TGTGCCTGGAGAAATACAGGGGGCTACGAGCAGTACTTC
TRBJ1-5 | TRBD1 | NA | TRBV5-1 | CASSLGETGNQPQHF | TGCGCCAGCAGCTTGGGGGAGACAGGGAATCAGCCCCAGCATTTT
TRBJ1-5 | NA | NA | TRBV7-8 | CASSLDEGINQPQHF | TGTGCCAGCAGCTTAGATGAGGGGATCAATCAGCCCCAGCATTTT
TRBJ2-7 | TRBD2 | NA | TRBV6-5 | CASSSALAGGYEQYF | TGTGCCAGCAGCTCCGCCCTAGCGGGGGGCTACGAGCAGTACTTC
TRBJ1-1 | TRBD1 | NA | TRBV30 | CAWKASTGWDTEAFF | TGTGCCTGGAAAGCTTCGACAGGGTGGGACACTGAAGCTTTCTTT
TRBJ2-7 | TRBD1 | NA | TRBV6-5 | CASMGRQGFFEQYF | TGTGCCAGCATGGGGAGACAGGGGTTCTTCGAGCAGTACTTC
TRBJ2-1 | TRBD1 | few | TRBV5-4 | CASSLGGGPTYNEQFF | TGTGCCAGCAGCTTGGGAGGGGGCCCGACCTACAATGAGCAGTTCTTC
TRBJ1-6 | NA | NA | TRBV20-1 | CSAPARDLHF | TGCAGTGCTCCCGCCAGGGACCTCCACTTT
TRBJ1-1 | NA | NA | TRBV28 | CATQEMNTEAFF | TGTGCCACCCAGGAGATGAACACTGAAGCTTTCTTT
TRBJ2-5 | TRBD1 | NA | TRBV15 | CATSSRTGGYQETQYF | TGTGCCACCAGCTCCCGGACAGGGGGGTACCAAGAGACCCAGTACTTC
TRBJ2-7 | TRBD1 | NA | TRBV14 | CASSQPGQGSYEQYF | TGTGCCAGCAGCCAACCTGGACAGGGTTCCTACGAGCAGTACTTC
TRBJ1-5 | NA | NA | TRBV7-9 | CASSLAQGSKHF | TGTGCCAGCAGCTTAGCGCAGGGTTCGAAGCATTTT
TRBJ2-3 | NA | NA | TRBV19 | CASSTPNTDTQYF | TGTGCCAGTAGTACCCCTAACACAGATACGCAGTATTTT
TRBJ2-7 | NA | NA | TRBV5-1 | CASSLAGGRSYEQYF | TGCGCCAGCAGCTTGGCTGGGGGGCGATCCTACGAGCAGTACTTC
TRBJ1-5 | NA | NA | TRBV5-8 | CASSFRPTGYSNQPQHF | TGTGCCAGCAGCTTCCGCCCGACTGGATATAGCAATCAGCCCCAGCATTTT
TRBJ1-1 | NA | NA | TRBV27 | CASSLRVGLNTEAFF | TGTGCCAGCAGTTTACGGGTAGGGCTGAACACTGAAGCTTTCTTT
TRBJ2-1 | NA | NA | TRBV10-3 | CAISDGVYNEQFF | TGTGCCATCAGTGACGGGGTGTACAATGAGCAGTTCTTC